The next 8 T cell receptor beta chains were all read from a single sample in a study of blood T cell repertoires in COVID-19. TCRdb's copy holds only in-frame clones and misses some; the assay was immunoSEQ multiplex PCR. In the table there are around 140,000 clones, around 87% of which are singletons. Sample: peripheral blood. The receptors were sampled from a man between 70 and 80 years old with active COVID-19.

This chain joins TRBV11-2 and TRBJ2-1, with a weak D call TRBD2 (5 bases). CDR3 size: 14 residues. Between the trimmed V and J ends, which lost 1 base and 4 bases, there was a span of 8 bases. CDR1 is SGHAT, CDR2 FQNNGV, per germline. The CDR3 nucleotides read TGTGCCAGCAGCTTAGGAGGACTTTACAATGAGCAGTTCTTC. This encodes CASSLGGLYNEQFF. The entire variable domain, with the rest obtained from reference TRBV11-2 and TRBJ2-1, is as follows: EAGVAQSPRYKIIEKRQSVAFWCNPISGHATLYWYQQILGQGPKLLIQFQNNGVVDDSQLPKDRFSAERLKGVDSTLKIQPAKLEDSAVYLCASSLGGLYNEQFFGPGTRLTVL.

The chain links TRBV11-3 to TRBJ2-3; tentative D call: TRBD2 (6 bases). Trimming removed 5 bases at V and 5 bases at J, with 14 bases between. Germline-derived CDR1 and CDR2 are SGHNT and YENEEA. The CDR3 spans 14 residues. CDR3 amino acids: CASSPLGGRDTQYF. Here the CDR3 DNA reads TGTGCCAGCAGCCCGTTGGGGGGAAGAGATACGCAGTATTTT.

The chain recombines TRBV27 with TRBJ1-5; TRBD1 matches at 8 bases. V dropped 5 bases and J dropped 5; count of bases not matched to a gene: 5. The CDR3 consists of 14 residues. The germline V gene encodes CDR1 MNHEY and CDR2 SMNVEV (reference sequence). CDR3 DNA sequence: TGTGCCAGCAGTAGTAGGACAGGGTATCAGCCCCAGCATTTT. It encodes CASSSRTGYQPQHF.

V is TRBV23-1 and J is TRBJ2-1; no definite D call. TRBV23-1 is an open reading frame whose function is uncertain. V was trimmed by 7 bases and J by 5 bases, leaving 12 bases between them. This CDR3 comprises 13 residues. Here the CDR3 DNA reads TGCGCCAGCACCCCCGGGTCGGACAATGAGCAGTTCTTC. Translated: CASTPGSDNEQFF.

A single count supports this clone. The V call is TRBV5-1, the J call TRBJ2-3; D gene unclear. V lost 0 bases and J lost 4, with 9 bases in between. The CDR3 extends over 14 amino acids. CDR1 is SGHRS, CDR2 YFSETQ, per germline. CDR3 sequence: CASSLAAVADTQYF. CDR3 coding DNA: TGCGCCAGCAGCTTGGCCGCGGTGGCAGATACGCAGTATTTT.

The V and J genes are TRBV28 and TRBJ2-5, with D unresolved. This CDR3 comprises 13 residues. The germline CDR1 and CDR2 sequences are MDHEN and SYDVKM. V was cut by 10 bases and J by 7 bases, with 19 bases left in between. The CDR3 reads CATKPNLARTQYF. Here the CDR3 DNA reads TGTGCCACCAAACCAAACTTAGCTCGGACCCAGTACTTC.

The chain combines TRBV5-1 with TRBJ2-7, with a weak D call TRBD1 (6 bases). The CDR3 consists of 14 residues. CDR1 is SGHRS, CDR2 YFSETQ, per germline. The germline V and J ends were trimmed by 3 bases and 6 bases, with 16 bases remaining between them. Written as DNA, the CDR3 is TGCGCCAGCAGCTCTGGGACCCCCAGGGGCGAGCAGTACTTC. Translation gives CASSSGTPRGEQYF.

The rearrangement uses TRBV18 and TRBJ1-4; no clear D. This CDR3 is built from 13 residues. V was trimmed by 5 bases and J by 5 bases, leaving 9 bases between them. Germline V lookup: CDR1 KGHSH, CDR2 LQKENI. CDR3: CASSSRVNEKLFF. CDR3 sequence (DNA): TGTGCCAGCTCATCCCGGGTGAATGAAAAACTGTTTTTT.